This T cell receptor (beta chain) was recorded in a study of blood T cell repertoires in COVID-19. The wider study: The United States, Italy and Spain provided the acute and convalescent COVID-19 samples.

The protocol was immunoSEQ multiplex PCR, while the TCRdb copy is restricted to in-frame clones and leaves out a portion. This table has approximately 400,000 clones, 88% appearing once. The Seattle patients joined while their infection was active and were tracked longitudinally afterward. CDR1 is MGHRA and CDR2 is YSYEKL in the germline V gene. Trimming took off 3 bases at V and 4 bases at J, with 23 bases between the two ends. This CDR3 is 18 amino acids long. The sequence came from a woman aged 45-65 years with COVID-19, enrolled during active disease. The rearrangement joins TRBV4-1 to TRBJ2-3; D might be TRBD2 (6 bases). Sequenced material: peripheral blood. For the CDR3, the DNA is TGCGCCAGCAGCCATAACTTGGGGTTTGGCGGGGTTGCAGATACGCAGTATTTT. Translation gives CASSHNLGFGGVADTQYF.